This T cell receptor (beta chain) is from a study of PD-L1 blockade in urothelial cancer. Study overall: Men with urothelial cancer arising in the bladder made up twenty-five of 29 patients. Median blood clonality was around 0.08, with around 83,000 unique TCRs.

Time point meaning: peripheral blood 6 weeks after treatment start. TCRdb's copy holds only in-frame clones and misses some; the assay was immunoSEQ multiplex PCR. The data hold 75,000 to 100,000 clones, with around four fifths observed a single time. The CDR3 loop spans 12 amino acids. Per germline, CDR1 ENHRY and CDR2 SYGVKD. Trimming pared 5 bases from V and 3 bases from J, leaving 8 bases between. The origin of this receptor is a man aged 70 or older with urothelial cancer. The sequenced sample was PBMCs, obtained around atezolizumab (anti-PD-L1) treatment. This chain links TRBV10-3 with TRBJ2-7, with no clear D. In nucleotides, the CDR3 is TGTGCCATCAGTCCTTCCCTCTACGAGCAGTACTTC. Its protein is CAISPSLYEQYF.